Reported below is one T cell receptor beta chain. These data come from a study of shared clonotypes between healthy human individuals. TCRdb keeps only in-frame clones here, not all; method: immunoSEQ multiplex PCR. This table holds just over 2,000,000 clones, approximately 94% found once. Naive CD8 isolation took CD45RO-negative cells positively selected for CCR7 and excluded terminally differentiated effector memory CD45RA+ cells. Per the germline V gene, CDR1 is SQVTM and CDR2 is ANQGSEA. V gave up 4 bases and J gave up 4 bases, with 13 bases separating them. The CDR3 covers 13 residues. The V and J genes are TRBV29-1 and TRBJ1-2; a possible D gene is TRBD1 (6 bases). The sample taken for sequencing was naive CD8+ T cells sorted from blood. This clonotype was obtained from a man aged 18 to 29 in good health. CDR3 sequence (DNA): TGCAGCGTTGGTGAGGGGGGCGGCTATGGCTACACCTTC. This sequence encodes CSVGEGGGYGYTF.